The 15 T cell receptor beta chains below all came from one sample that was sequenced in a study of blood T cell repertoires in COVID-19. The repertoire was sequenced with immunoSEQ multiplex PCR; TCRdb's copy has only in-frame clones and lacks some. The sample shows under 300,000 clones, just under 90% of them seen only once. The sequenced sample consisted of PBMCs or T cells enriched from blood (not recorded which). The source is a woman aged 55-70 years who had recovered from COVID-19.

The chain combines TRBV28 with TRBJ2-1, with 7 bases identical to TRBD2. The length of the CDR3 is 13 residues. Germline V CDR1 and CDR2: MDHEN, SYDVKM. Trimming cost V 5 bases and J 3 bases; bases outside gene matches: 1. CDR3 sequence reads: CASSSGVYNEQFF. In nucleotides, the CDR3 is TGTGCCAGCAGTAGCGGGGTCTACAATGAGCAGTTCTTC.

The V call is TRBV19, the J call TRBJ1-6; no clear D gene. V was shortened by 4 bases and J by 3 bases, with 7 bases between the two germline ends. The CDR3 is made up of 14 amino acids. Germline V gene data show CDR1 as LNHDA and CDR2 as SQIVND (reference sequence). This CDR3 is CASSTEDYNSPLHF. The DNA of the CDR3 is TGTGCCAGTAGTACCGAGGACTATAATTCACCCCTCCACTTT.

CDR3: CASSRHILNTEAFF. The CDR3 DNA reads TGTGCCAGCAGCCGCCACATCTTGAACACTGAAGCTTTCTTT. V usage is TRBV14 and J usage is TRBJ1-1; no clear D. Looked up from germline, CDR1 is SGHDN and CDR2 is FVKESK. The CDR3 extends over 14 amino acids. Trimming pared 4 bases from V and 0 bases from J, leaving 9 bases between.

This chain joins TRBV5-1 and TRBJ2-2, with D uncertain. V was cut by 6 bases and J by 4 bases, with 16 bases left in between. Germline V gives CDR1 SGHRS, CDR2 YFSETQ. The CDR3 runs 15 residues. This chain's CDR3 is CASTQMGAGTGELFF. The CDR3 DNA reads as TGCGCCAGCACCCAGATGGGCGCAGGCACCGGGGAGCTGTTTTTT.

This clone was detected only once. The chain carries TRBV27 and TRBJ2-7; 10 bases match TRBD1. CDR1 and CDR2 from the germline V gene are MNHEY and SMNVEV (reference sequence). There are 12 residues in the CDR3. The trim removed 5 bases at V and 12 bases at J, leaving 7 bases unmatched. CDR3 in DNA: TGTGCCAGCAGTCCGGGACAGGGGATAGGGTACTTC. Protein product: CASSPGQGIGYF.

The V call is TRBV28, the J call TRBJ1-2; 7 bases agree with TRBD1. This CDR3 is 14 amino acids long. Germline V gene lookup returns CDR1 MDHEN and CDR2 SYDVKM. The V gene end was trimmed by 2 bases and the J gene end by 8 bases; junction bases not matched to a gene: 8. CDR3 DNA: TGTGCCAGCAGTTTAGGGACAGCGATTTGGGGCTACACCTTC. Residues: CASSLGTAIWGYTF.

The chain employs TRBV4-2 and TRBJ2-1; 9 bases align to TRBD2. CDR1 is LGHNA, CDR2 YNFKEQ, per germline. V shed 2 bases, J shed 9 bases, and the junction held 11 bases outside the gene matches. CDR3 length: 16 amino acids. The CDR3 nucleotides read TGTGCCAGCAGCCAACGCCTAGCGGGGTCCGACCCTGAGCAGTTCTTC. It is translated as CASSQRLAGSDPEQFF.

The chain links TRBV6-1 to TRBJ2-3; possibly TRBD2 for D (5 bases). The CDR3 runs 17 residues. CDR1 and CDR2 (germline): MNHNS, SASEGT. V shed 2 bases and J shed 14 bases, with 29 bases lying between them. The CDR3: CASSERWVSAYRSEGYF. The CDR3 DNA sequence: TGTGCCAGCAGTGAAAGATGGGTGTCAGCCTACCGCTCTGAGGGGTATTTT.

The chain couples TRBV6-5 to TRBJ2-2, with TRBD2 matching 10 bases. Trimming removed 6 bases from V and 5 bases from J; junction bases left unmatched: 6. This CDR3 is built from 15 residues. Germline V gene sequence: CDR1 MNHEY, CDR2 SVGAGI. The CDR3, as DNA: TGTGCCAGCAGGAGCGGGAGGGCCAATACCGGGGAGCTGTTTTTT. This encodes CASRSGRANTGELFF.

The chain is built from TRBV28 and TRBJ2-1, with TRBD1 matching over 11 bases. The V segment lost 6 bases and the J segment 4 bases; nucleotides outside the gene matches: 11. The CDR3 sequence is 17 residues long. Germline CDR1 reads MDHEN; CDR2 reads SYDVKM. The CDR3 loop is CASRPQPGTGGYNEQFF. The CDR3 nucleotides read TGTGCCAGCAGGCCCCAACCCGGGACAGGGGGATACAATGAGCAGTTCTTC.

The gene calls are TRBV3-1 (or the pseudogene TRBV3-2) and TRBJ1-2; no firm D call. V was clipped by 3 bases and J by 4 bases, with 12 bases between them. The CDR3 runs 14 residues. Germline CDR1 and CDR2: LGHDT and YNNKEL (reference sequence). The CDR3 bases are TGTGCCAGCAGCCATTTTCCGGGTGGCTATGGCTACACCTTC. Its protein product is CASSHFPGGYGYTF.

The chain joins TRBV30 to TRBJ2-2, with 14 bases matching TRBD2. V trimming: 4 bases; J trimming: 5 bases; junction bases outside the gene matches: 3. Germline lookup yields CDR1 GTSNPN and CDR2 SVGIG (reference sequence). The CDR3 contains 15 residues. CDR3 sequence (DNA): TGTGCCTGGACCGGACTAGCGGGAGGTACCGGGGAGCTGTTTTTT. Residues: CAWTGLAGGTGELFF.

The CDR3 DNA follows: TGTGCCAGCAGCCCCCGCCGAGGGACCCAGTACTTC. Amino acids: CASSPRRGTQYF. This sequence joins TRBV7-6 and TRBJ2-5; D is unresolved. The V and J ends lost 5 bases and 7 bases respectively, with 11 bases between them. The CDR3 is 12 amino acids. Germline CDR1 reads SGHVS; CDR2 reads FNYEAQ.

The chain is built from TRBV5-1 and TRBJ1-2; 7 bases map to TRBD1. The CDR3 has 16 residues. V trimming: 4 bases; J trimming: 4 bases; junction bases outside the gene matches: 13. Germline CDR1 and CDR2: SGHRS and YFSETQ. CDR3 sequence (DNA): TGCGCCAGCAGCCCAATCTCCGGGACAGAGGTCTATGGCTACACCTTC. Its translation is CASSPISGTEVYGYTF. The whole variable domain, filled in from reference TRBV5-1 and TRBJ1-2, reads KAGVTQTPRYLIKTRGQQVTLSCSPISGHRSVSWYQQTPGQGLQFLFEYFSETQRNKGNFPGRFSGRQFSNSRSEMNVSTLELGDSALYLCASSPISGTEVYGYTFGSGTRLTVV.

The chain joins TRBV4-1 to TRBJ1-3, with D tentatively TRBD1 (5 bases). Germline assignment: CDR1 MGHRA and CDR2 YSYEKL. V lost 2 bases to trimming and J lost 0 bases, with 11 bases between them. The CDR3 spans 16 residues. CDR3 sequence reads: CASSQRGGNSGNTIYF. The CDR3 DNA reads TGCGCCAGCAGCCAAAGGGGAGGGAACTCTGGAAACACCATATATTTT.